The present T cell receptor (beta chain) was sequenced within a study of shared clonotypes between healthy human individuals. Deep level was the assay's run setting. For each subset, genomic DNA was distributed in equal portions over several immunoSEQ plates. Only in-frame clones appear in the TCRdb table, and some are missing; sequencing was by immunoSEQ multiplex PCR. This table holds about 380,000 clones, 95% to 97% found once. The CDR3 spans 13 residues. V was pared by 6 bases and J by 4 bases, with 3 bases of the junction left unmatched. Germline CDR1 and CDR2: ENHRY and SYGVKD. The TCR originated in a man aged 25 to 45 in good health. This sequence joins TRBV10-3 and TRBJ1-2; 9 positions match TRBD1. The sequenced material came from memory CD8+ T cells sorted from blood. The subset here: CD45RO+ cells pooled with CCR7-negative TemRA cells. DNA of the CDR3: TGTGCCATCAGCCCGACAGGGGGCTATGGCTACACCTTC. Amino acid sequence: CAISPTGGYGYTF.